The rows below give T cell receptor beta chains drawn from one sample of a study of T cell changes during pregnancy in multiple sclerosis. Sequencing was performed with immunoSEQ multiplex PCR; in TCRdb, only in-frame clones are kept and a portion is missing. This sample has tens of thousands of clones, with roughly nine tenths found just once. This specimen consisted of CD8+ T cells from peripheral blood mononuclear cells, obtained before pregnancy. These receptors all come from a female donor with multiple sclerosis, enrolled in a pregnancy study. CDR3s include the opening cysteine and the closing phenylalanine or tryptophan. Each record gives: V gene, J gene, clone size, D gene, CDR3 protein, CDR3 DNA. D genes are given only for firm matches. Part of the rows lack a size; the others show once, few, many or a class for expanded clones.

v_gene: TRBV14; j_gene: TRBJ2-1; abundance: NA; d_gene: NA; CDR3aa: CASSQVTRYNEQFF; CDR3nt: TGTGCCAGCAGCCAAGTGACTCGCTACAATGAGCAGTTCTTC
v_gene: TRBV5-1; j_gene: TRBJ2-3; abundance: NA; d_gene: NA; CDR3aa: CASSLAKTGGTDTQYF; CDR3nt: TGCGCCAGCAGCTTGGCGAAGACAGGTGGCACAGATACGCAGTATTTT
v_gene: TRBV27; j_gene: TRBJ2-2; abundance: NA; d_gene: NA; CDR3aa: CASSLGSAGELFF; CDR3nt: TGTGCCAGCAGTTTAGGGAGCGCCGGGGAGCTGTTTTTT
v_gene: TRBV21-1; j_gene: TRBJ1-2; abundance: NA; d_gene: NA; CDR3aa: CASTPRHPSCVDGYTF; CDR3nt: TGTGCCAGCACCCCGAGACACCCGAGCTGTGTAGATGGCTACACCTTC
v_gene: TRBV5-1; j_gene: TRBJ2-7; abundance: NA; d_gene: NA; CDR3aa: CASSFKTGPDEQYF; CDR3nt: TGCGCCAGCAGCTTTAAAACAGGGCCCGACGAGCAGTACTTC
v_gene: TRBV19; j_gene: TRBJ1-5; abundance: once; d_gene: TRBD1; CDR3aa: CASSPGTASNQPQHF; CDR3nt: TGTGCCAGTAGTCCCGGGACAGCTAGCAATCAGCCCCAGCATTTT
v_gene: TRBV6-1; j_gene: TRBJ2-5; abundance: NA; d_gene: NA; CDR3aa: CASSEQAQYF; CDR3nt: TGTGCCAGCAGTGAACAGGCCCAGTACTTC
v_gene: TRBV2; j_gene: TRBJ2-1; abundance: few; d_gene: NA; CDR3aa: CASSLTGNEQFF; CDR3nt: TGTGCCAGCAGTCTAACAGGGAATGAGCAGTTCTTC
v_gene: TRBV11-1; j_gene: TRBJ2-1; abundance: once; d_gene: NA; CDR3aa: CASSLSNEQFF; CDR3nt: TGTGCCAGCAGCTTATCAAATGAGCAGTTCTTC
v_gene: TRBV27; j_gene: TRBJ2-3; abundance: NA; d_gene: TRBD2; CDR3aa: CASKERGGTDTQYF; CDR3nt: TGTGCCAGCAAAGAGCGGGGAGGCACAGATACGCAGTATTTT
v_gene: TRBV9; j_gene: TRBJ1-2; abundance: NA; d_gene: NA; CDR3aa: CASSVGWGAYGYTF; CDR3nt: TGTGCCAGCAGCGTAGGTTGGGGAGCCTATGGCTACACCTTC
v_gene: TRBV5-1; j_gene: TRBJ1-1; abundance: NA; d_gene: NA; CDR3aa: CASSIPGGTEAFF; CDR3nt: TGCGCCAGCAGCATACCCGGAGGCACTGAAGCTTTCTTT
v_gene: TRBV21-1; j_gene: TRBJ1-2; abundance: NA; d_gene: NA; CDR3aa: CASSRGEDWIQKGTF; CDR3nt: TGTGCCAGCAGCAGGGGGGAAGACTGGATACAAAAGGGCACCTTC
v_gene: TRBV6-5; j_gene: TRBJ1-1; abundance: NA; d_gene: NA; CDR3aa: CASSRGSGTEAFF; CDR3nt: TGTGCCAGCAGCAGGGGATCGGGCACTGAAGCTTTCTTT
v_gene: TRBV2; j_gene: TRBJ2-7; abundance: NA; d_gene: TRBD2; CDR3aa: CASRGLAGLYEQYF; CDR3nt: TGTGCCAGCAGGGGCCTAGCGGGACTCTACGAGCAGTACTTC
v_gene: TRBV7-3; j_gene: TRBJ1-2; abundance: NA; d_gene: NA; CDR3aa: CASSLLSSSRGYTF; CDR3nt: TGTGCCAGCAGCTTACTTAGCAGCTCTAGGGGCTACACCTTC
v_gene: TRBV7-8; j_gene: TRBJ2-3; abundance: NA; d_gene: NA; CDR3aa: CASSWVWGESEYTDTQYF; CDR3nt: TGTGCCAGCAGCTGGGTCTGGGGGGAGTCAGAATACACAGATACGCAGTATTTT
v_gene: TRBV9; j_gene: TRBJ2-1; abundance: NA; d_gene: TRBD2; CDR3aa: CASSVTSGNYNEQFF; CDR3nt: TGTGCCAGCAGCGTTACTAGCGGCAACTACAATGAGCAGTTCTTC
v_gene: TRBV13; j_gene: TRBJ2-5; abundance: NA; d_gene: TRBD2; CDR3aa: CASSSRGASGGVQETQYF; CDR3nt: TGTGCCAGCAGCTCCCGGGGGGCTAGCGGGGGGGTTCAAGAGACCCAGTACTTC
v_gene: TRBV5-6; j_gene: TRBJ1-2; abundance: NA; d_gene: NA; CDR3aa: CASLNRRGGYTF; CDR3nt: TGTGCCAGCCTTAACAGGCGCGGTGGCTACACCTTC
v_gene: TRBV11-2; j_gene: TRBJ1-1; abundance: NA; d_gene: NA; CDR3aa: CASRNNGAGKSEAFF; CDR3nt: TGTGCCAGCAGAAATAATGGGGCAGGGAAGTCTGAAGCTTTCTTT
v_gene: TRBV27; j_gene: TRBJ2-1; abundance: NA; d_gene: NA; CDR3aa: CASSLDRHNEQFF; CDR3nt: TGTGCCAGCAGCCTCGACAGACACAATGAGCAGTTCTTC
v_gene: TRBV2; j_gene: TRBJ2-5; abundance: NA; d_gene: TRBD2; CDR3aa: CASSGTSGVRGETQYF; CDR3nt: TGTGCCAGCAGTGGGACTAGCGGGGTCCGGGGGGAGACCCAGTACTTC
v_gene: TRBV7-3; j_gene: TRBJ2-1; abundance: NA; d_gene: NA; CDR3aa: CASSFQALGSDEQFF; CDR3nt: TGTGCCAGCAGCTTTCAGGCACTAGGGTCGGATGAGCAGTTCTTC
v_gene: TRBV7-8; j_gene: TRBJ2-7; abundance: NA; d_gene: TRBD2; CDR3aa: CASSQGLAGKTEQYF; CDR3nt: TGTGCCAGCAGCCAGGGACTAGCGGGGAAAACCGAGCAGTACTTC
v_gene: TRBV4-1; j_gene: TRBJ2-3; abundance: once; d_gene: TRBD2; CDR3aa: CASSQDVLAGGLSTDTQYF; CDR3nt: TGCGCCAGCAGCCAAGATGTCCTAGCGGGGGGCCTCAGCACAGATACGCAGTATTTT
v_gene: TRBV19; j_gene: TRBJ1-5; abundance: few; d_gene: NA; CDR3aa: CASKPNRGELNQPQHF; CDR3nt: TGTGCCAGTAAACCGAACCGTGGGGAGCTCAATCAGCCCCAGCATTTT
v_gene: TRBV29-1; j_gene: TRBJ2-7; abundance: NA; d_gene: NA; CDR3aa: CSVESRSTGYEQYF; CDR3nt: TGCAGCGTTGAATCCCGATCGACGGGCTACGAGCAGTACTTC
v_gene: TRBV15; j_gene: TRBJ1-4; abundance: NA; d_gene: NA; CDR3aa: CATDTDQQGGEKLFF; CDR3nt: TGTGCCACCGACACCGACCAACAGGGTGGTGAAAAACTGTTTTTT
v_gene: TRBV28; j_gene: TRBJ1-5; abundance: NA; d_gene: NA; CDR3aa: CASSPNQPQHF; CDR3nt: TGTGCCAGCAGCCCAAATCAGCCCCAGCATTTT
v_gene: TRBV6-5; j_gene: TRBJ2-1; abundance: NA; d_gene: NA; CDR3aa: CASSYSSGVMDEQFF; CDR3nt: TGTGCCAGCAGTTACTCATCGGGGGTTATGGATGAGCAGTTCTTC
v_gene: TRBV7-6; j_gene: TRBJ2-1; abundance: NA; d_gene: NA; CDR3aa: CASSEEGWINNEQFF; CDR3nt: TGTGCCAGCAGCGAGGAGGGTTGGATCAATAATGAGCAGTTCTTC
v_gene: TRBV14; j_gene: TRBJ1-2; abundance: NA; d_gene: NA; CDR3aa: CASSQDAGLDGYTF; CDR3nt: TGTGCCAGCAGCCAAGATGCGGGGCTGGATGGCTACACCTTC
v_gene: TRBV19; j_gene: TRBJ1-5; abundance: NA; d_gene: NA; CDR3aa: CASRGGGPQDQHF; CDR3nt: TGTGCCAGTAGGGGCGGGGGACCTCAGGACCAGCATTTT
v_gene: TRBV5-1; j_gene: TRBJ2-3; abundance: NA; d_gene: NA; CDR3aa: CASSDAGARTDTQYF; CDR3nt: TGCGCCAGCAGCGATGCGGGGGCTCGCACAGATACGCAGTATTTT
v_gene: TRBV27; j_gene: TRBJ1-4; abundance: NA; d_gene: NA; CDR3aa: CASSIQGGNEKLFF; CDR3nt: TGTGCCAGCAGTATACAGGGTGGCAATGAAAAACTGTTTTTT
v_gene: TRBV7-8; j_gene: TRBJ2-1; abundance: NA; d_gene: NA; CDR3aa: CASSSPPQRSSNEQFF; CDR3nt: TGTGCCAGCAGCTCCCCCCCCCAGCGGTCTAGCAATGAGCAGTTCTTC
v_gene: TRBV6-1; j_gene: TRBJ1-5; abundance: NA; d_gene: NA; CDR3aa: CASRTGYQPQHF; CDR3nt: TGTGCCAGCAGAACGGGTTATCAGCCCCAGCATTTT
v_gene: TRBV13; j_gene: TRBJ1-3; abundance: NA; d_gene: TRBD1; CDR3aa: CASSPGQFSGNTIYF; CDR3nt: TGTGCCAGCAGCCCGGGACAGTTCTCTGGAAACACCATATATTTT
v_gene: TRBV21-1; j_gene: TRBJ1-5; abundance: NA; d_gene: NA; CDR3aa: CASSPPLEGERVHQPQHF; CDR3nt: TGTGCCAGCAGCCCCCCGTTGGAGGGAGAGAGGGTGCATCAGCCCCAGCATTTT
v_gene: TRBV7-8; j_gene: TRBJ2-7; abundance: NA; d_gene: NA; CDR3aa: CASSLGSDSYEQYF; CDR3nt: TGTGCCAGCAGCTTAGGGAGCGACTCCTACGAGCAGTACTTC
v_gene: TRBV7-3; j_gene: TRBJ2-3; abundance: NA; d_gene: NA; CDR3aa: CASSFGVPDTQYF; CDR3nt: TGTGCCAGCAGCTTCGGAGTCCCAGATACGCAGTATTTT
v_gene: TRBV7-9; j_gene: TRBJ2-5; abundance: NA; d_gene: NA; CDR3aa: CASRGGGPGETQYF; CDR3nt: TGTGCCAGCAGAGGGGGGGGCCCGGGAGAGACCCAGTACTTC
v_gene: TRBV13; j_gene: TRBJ1-2; abundance: NA; d_gene: NA; CDR3aa: CASSLGLGQPNYGYTF; CDR3nt: TGTGCCAGCAGCTTAGGCCTAGGACAGCCAAACTATGGCTACACCTTC
v_gene: TRBV29-1; j_gene: TRBJ2-7; abundance: NA; d_gene: TRBD1; CDR3aa: CSVGDRAYEQYF; CDR3nt: TGCAGCGTTGGGGACAGGGCCTACGAGCAGTACTTC
v_gene: TRBV4-1; j_gene: TRBJ1-2; abundance: few; d_gene: TRBD1; CDR3aa: CASSQVTTGGLVGYTF; CDR3nt: TGCGCCAGCAGCCAAGTCACGACAGGGGGCTTGGTTGGCTACACCTTC
v_gene: TRBV12-2; j_gene: TRBJ2-2; abundance: NA; d_gene: NA; CDR3aa: CASRLGQRGVPNTGELFF; CDR3nt: TGTGCAAGTCGCTTGGGGCAGCGGGGGGTCCCCAACACCGGGGAGCTGTTTTTT
v_gene: TRBV6-4; j_gene: TRBJ2-2; abundance: NA; d_gene: TRBD1; CDR3aa: CASGPQGANTGELFF; CDR3nt: TGTGCCAGCGGGCCCCAGGGGGCGAACACCGGGGAGCTGTTTTTT